This T cell receptor (beta chain) was sequenced during a study of T cell responses to AZD1222 COVID-19 vaccine. Study-wide results and limits: Just a handful of people given AZD1222 tested seropositive at baseline. After the peak T cell response, and only then, were repertoires sampled. CD4 TCRs linked to vaccination spanned spike, dominating at 160-218 and 743-854. Most donors were white British, females outnumbered males, and clonal diversity was possibly underestimated.

Generated by immunoSEQ multiplex PCR, the TCRdb table keeps only in-frame clones and is missing some. The sample yields approximately 70,000 clones, 80% seen once. As for this clone: Antigen specificity is unknown.

Trimming pared 4 bases from V and 4 bases from J, leaving 10 bases between. The CDR3 contains 13 residues. Germline lookup yields CDR1 GTSNPN and CDR2 SVGIG (reference sequence). This chain connects TRBV30 to TRBJ1-4; D remains ambiguous. This clonotype was sampled from an adult who received the AZD1222 COVID-19 vaccine. This sample comprised peripheral blood, obtained 28 days after the second AZD1222 dose. CDR3 amino acids: CAWTEGNNEKLFF. CDR3 nucleotides: TGTGCCTGGACGGAGGGAAATAATGAAAAACTGTTTTTT.